Each of the 15 T cell receptor beta chains below was sequenced from the same sample in a study of T-cell memory formation after mild COVID-19. Via MiXCR, TCRdb re-called the 5' RACE reads, giving one row per CDR3 protein. This table holds roughly 400,000 distinct CDR3 sequences, approximately 15% found once. Material: PBMCs or a T cell subset sorted from them (not recorded which). Receptors originate from a young man who had mild COVID-19 (a few samples of this study predate the infection). Cell type and time point are not known.

This clonotype turned up a few times. The chain employs TRBV20-1 and TRBJ2-7, with no clear D. Trimming pared 0 bases from V and 2 bases from J, leaving 11 bases between. Germline loops: CDR1 DFQATT, CDR2 SNEGSKA (reference sequence). The CDR3 covers 14 residues. The CDR3 loop reads CSAREWDDAYEQYF. The CDR3 DNA follows: TGCAGTGCTAGAGAATGGGATGACGCCTACGAGCAGTACTTC.

This clonotype appeared a few times. This chain's CDR3 is CASSQYRGQTEAFF. The CDR3, as DNA: TGCGCCAGCAGCCAATACAGGGGCCAGACTGAAGCTTTCTTT. The genes are TRBV5-1 and TRBJ1-1; TRBD1 matches 7 bases. The trim removed 4 bases at V and 5 bases at J, leaving 8 bases unmatched. Germline V lookup: CDR1 SGHRS, CDR2 YFSETQ. This CDR3 has 14 amino acids.

This clonotype has more than one count but fewer than ten. J is TRBJ1-5 and V is TRBV5-1, with D tentatively TRBD1 (6 bases). The CDR3 totals 16 residues. V was shortened by 1 base and J by 7 bases, with 18 bases between the two germline ends. The germline V gene has CDR1 SGHRS and CDR2 YFSETQ. CDR3 DNA: TGCGCCAGCAGCTTGTATGCCAGGGGAGGTGGACAGCCCCAGCATTTT. This translates into CASSLYARGGGQPQHF.

This clonotype was detected a few times. The chain uses TRBV4-1 and TRBJ2-2; 9 bases fit TRBD1. Trimming at V came to 6 bases and at J to 3 bases, leaving 8 bases not matched to a gene. The germline CDR1 and CDR2 sequences are MGHRA and YSYEKL. CDR3 length equals 16 residues. The CDR3 bases are TGCGCCAGCAGTCAAACGGGACAGGGTTACACCGGGGAGCTGTTTTTT. Protein sequence: CASSQTGQGYTGELFF.

In this sample, this clonotype turned up a few times. The V call is TRBV6-1, the J call TRBJ2-7; D remains unclear. In germline, CDR1 is MNHNS, CDR2 SASEGT. V shed 9 bases and J shed 2 bases, with 8 bases lying between them. The CDR3 runs 11 residues. The CDR3 region has the DNA TGTGCCAGTAGATATACCTACGAGCAGTACTTC. Translating it yields CASRYTYEQYF.

The chain has TRBV10-3 and TRBJ1-2; no reliable D call. Per germline, CDR1 ENHRY and CDR2 SYGVKD. V was trimmed by 6 bases and J by 8 bases, leaving 19 bases between them. CDR3 size: 14 residues. CDR3 bases: TGTGCCATCAGGGGCAGCCAGGTTATACAAGGCTACACCTTC. As protein: CAIRGSQVIQGYTF.

This clonotype occurred a few times. The V gene is TRBV2, the J gene TRBJ2-3; TRBD2 agrees at 9 bases. V lost 1 base and J lost 5; bases outside the gene matches: 4. Germline assignment: CDR1 SNHLY and CDR2 FYNNEI. The CDR3 totals 15 residues. This CDR3 is CASSEVGLAGDTQYF. CDR3 coding DNA: TGTGCCAGCAGTGAAGTGGGACTAGCAGGAGATACGCAGTATTTT.

This chain joins TRBV25-1 and TRBJ2-1; D unresolved. The CDR3 has 11 residues. Between the trimmed V and J ends, which lost 1 base and 8 bases, there was a span of 3 bases. Germline lookup yields CDR1 MGHDK and CDR2 SYGVNS. The CDR3 spells CASSEFYEQFF. DNA of the CDR3: TGTGCCAGCAGTGAATTTTATGAGCAGTTCTTC.

The V and J genes are TRBV4-1 and TRBJ2-1, with 10 nucleotides matching TRBD2. The CDR3 spans 16 residues. Germline V lookup: CDR1 MGHRA, CDR2 YSYEKL. V gave up 2 bases and J gave up 6 bases; unmatched junction bases: 7. CDR3 DNA sequence: TGCGCCAGCAGCCAACCAGCGGGGGGGAAAACCAATGAGCAGTTCTTC. This translates into CASSQPAGGKTNEQFF.

V usage is TRBV12-3 or TRBV12-4 and J usage is TRBJ1-1, with D tentatively TRBD1 (6 bases). This CDR3 has 14 residues. The V end lost 4 bases, the J end lost 8 bases, and 17 bases lay between the germline ends. For the CDR3, the DNA is TGTGCCAGCAGTTCCCCGGGGGGGGCGAGGGAAGCTTTCTTT. Translation: CASSSPGGAREAFF.

The table lists this clonotype with a few counts. The chain employs TRBV20-1 and TRBJ2-5, with 8 positions matching TRBD2. CDR1 and CDR2 from the germline V gene are DFQATT and SNEGSKA (reference sequence). V trimming: 0 bases; J trimming: 0 bases; junction bases outside the gene matches: 3. The CDR3 covers 15 residues. The CDR3: CSARDPAGDQETQYF. CDR3 nucleotides: TGCAGTGCTAGAGATCCAGCGGGGGACCAAGAGACCCAGTACTTC.

This clonotype was detected only a few times. The chain employs TRBV5-1 and TRBJ2-3, with TRBD1 identical over 8 bases. Unmatched junction bases numbered 5, after V lost 4 bases and J lost 4 bases. This CDR3 is 14 amino acids long. From germline, CDR1 is SGHRS and CDR2 YFSETQ. In DNA, the CDR3 is TGCGCCAGCAGCAGCCAGGGGGCCGCAGATACGCAGTATTTT. Protein sequence: CASSSQGAADTQYF.

The chain recombines TRBV5-1 with TRBJ2-3, with D tentatively TRBD1 or TRBD2 (5 bases each). Per the germline V gene, CDR1 is SGHRS and CDR2 is YFSETQ. Trimming took 5 bases from V and 1 from J, leaving 11 bases between them. The CDR3 totals 14 residues. The CDR3 loop is CASRGTPGTDTQYF. The CDR3 nucleotides are TGCGCCAGCAGGGGGACGCCAGGCACAGATACGCAGTATTTT.

This sequence joins TRBV12-3 or TRBV12-4 and TRBJ2-1; 9 positions agree with TRBD2. The CDR3 spans 15 residues. V was pared by 6 bases and J by 8 bases, with 11 bases of the junction left unmatched. In DNA form, the CDR3 reads TGTGCCAGCAGAACAGCGGGGGGCCTGGTTGATGAGCAGTTCTTC. It translates to CASRTAGGLVDEQFF.

This chain connects TRBV7-7 to TRBJ2-7; TRBD1 might be the D (5 bases). Germline V CDR1 and CDR2: SSHAT, FNYEAQ (reference sequence). The CDR3 is made up of 14 amino acids. The CDR3 spells CASSRRRQFYEQYV. The CDR3 nucleotides are TGTGCTAGCAGCCGGCGCCGACAGTTCTACGAGCAGTACGTC.